This entry concerns a single T cell receptor beta chain. Its antigen is undetermined. The sample is drawn from a study of cytomegalovirus exposure and HLA in healthy donors. Study outcomes and limitations: The availability of immune exposure information extended only to CMV serostatus. Generally TCR sequences proved uncommon, though certain public TCRs appeared in numerous donors. As a later analysis showed, several of the most significant clusters appeared to be linked to common viral pathogens.

Germline V CDR1 and CDR2: MNHNS, SASEGT. The CDR3 has 12 amino acids. Trimming pared 7 bases from V and 7 bases from J, leaving 13 bases between. Primers: 60 Vbeta forward and 13 Jbeta reverse. Clones were sequenced by immunoSEQ multiplex PCR, and TCRdb holds only the in-frame ones, with some missing. The sample records about 130,000 clones, about 79% being singletons. The source of this sequence is a man aged 45-60 years in good health and CMV-seronegative. The sample comprised PBMCs. The rearrangement joins TRBV6-1 to TRBJ1-2, with a weak D call TRBD1 (5 bases). Here the CDR3 reads CASNPGYGGYTF. In DNA form, the CDR3 reads TGTGCCAGCAATCCAGGGTATGGTGGCTACACCTTC.